A single sample is the source of the 10 T cell receptor beta chains below, sequenced in a study of blood T cell repertoires in COVID-19. This table comes from immunoSEQ multiplex PCR, and its TCRdb copy is limited to in-frame clones, with some not included. The table shows 200,000 or so clones, with about 82% occurring only once. The source material was peripheral blood. The receptors originated from an elderly woman with acute or convalescent COVID-19.

The rearrangement joins TRBV19 to TRBJ1-4; a weak D match, TRBD1 (6 bases). The CDR3 length is 17 residues. Trimming took 7 bases from V and 2 from J, leaving 20 bases between them. Germline V gives CDR1 LNHDA, CDR2 SQIVND (reference sequence). The CDR3 loop is CASTSIHDRMTNEKLFF. CDR3 sequence (DNA): TGTGCCAGTACCTCAATCCACGACAGGATGACTAATGAAAAACTGTTTTTT.

V is TRBV19 and J is TRBJ2-7; 8 nucleotides agree with TRBD2. Germline CDR1 and CDR2: LNHDA and SQIVND (reference sequence). V gave up 4 bases and J gave up 0 bases; unmatched junction bases: 2. The CDR3 is 14 residues long. The CDR3 DNA reads as TGTGCCAGTAGTAATGGACTAGCCTCCTACGAGCAGTACTTC. Translated, it gives CASSNGLASYEQYF.

The chain joins TRBV28 to TRBJ2-5, with no clear D. The V end was cut by 3 bases, the J end by 0 bases, with 8 bases between. This CDR3 spans 14 amino acids. Germline V CDR1 and CDR2: MDHEN, SYDVKM. CDR3 DNA: TGTGCCAGCAGTTTTTCCCCGGACCAAGAGACCCAGTACTTC. It is translated as CASSFSPDQETQYF. The full variable domain, in which reference TRBV28 and TRBJ2-5 provide the parts outside the CDR3, is DVKVTQSSRYLVKRTGEKVFLECVQDMDHENMFWYRQDPGLGLRLIYFSYDVKMKEKGDIPEGYSVSREKKERFSLILESASTNQTSMYLCASSFSPDQETQYFGPGTRLLVL.

This clone was counted a few times. CDR3: CASSVDGSSGNTIYF. The DNA for the CDR3 is TGTGCCAGCAGCGTAGATGGCAGCTCTGGAAACACCATATATTTT. The V and J genes are TRBV9 and TRBJ1-3, with D unclear. Between the trimmed V and J ends, which lost 0 bases and 0 bases, there was a span of 7 bases. Germline V gene sequence: CDR1 SGDLS, CDR2 YYNGEE. This CDR3 region has 15 residues.

The V call is TRBV6-2 or TRBV6-3, the J call TRBJ2-7; TRBD2 aligns across 11 bases. V was clipped by 6 bases and J by 1 base; unmatched bases: 11. The CDR3 runs to 17 residues. The germline V gene has CDR1 MNHEY and CDR2 SVGEGT. CDR3 loop: CASSSGPGTSGSYEQYF. The CDR3 region has the DNA TGTGCCAGCAGCTCCGGACCCGGGACTAGCGGTTCCTACGAGCAGTACTTC.

CDR3 amino acids: CASSELSTLEQYF. The CDR3 DNA follows: TGTGCCAGCAGTGAACTCTCGACTCTCGAGCAGTACTTC. The rearrangement uses TRBV2 and TRBJ2-7; D gene uncertain. Germline V gene data show CDR1 as SNHLY and CDR2 as FYNNEI. CDR3 length: 13 amino acids. Deletions cut 2 bases from V and 6 bases from J, with 11 bases between.

The chain uses TRBV7-9 and TRBJ2-3; 10 bases map to TRBD2. V lost 4 bases, J lost 3 bases, and 7 bases stayed unmatched. Germline CDR1 and CDR2: SEHNR and FQNEAQ (reference sequence). The CDR3 extends over 16 amino acids. CDR3 in DNA: TGTGCCAGCAGCTCCCCGGGACTAGCGATTACAGATACGCAGTATTTT. It encodes CASSSPGLAITDTQYF.

The CDR3 region has the DNA TGTGCCAGCAGGGGGACAGGGGTACACACTGAAGCTTTCTTT. Amino acid sequence: CASRGTGVHTEAFF. The V call is TRBV27, the J call TRBJ1-1; 10 nucleotides align to TRBD1. Germline loops: CDR1 MNHEY, CDR2 SMNVEV (reference sequence). Trimming removed 6 bases from V and 3 bases from J; junction bases left unmatched: 4. This CDR3 is built from 14 residues.

The chain recombines TRBV7-2 with TRBJ1-1, with D unclear. Deletions cut 7 bases from V and 0 bases from J, with 9 bases between. Germline lookup yields CDR1 SGHTA and CDR2 FQGNSA. This CDR3 has 13 amino acids. The CDR3 protein is CASKLDLNTEAFF. In DNA, the CDR3 is TGTGCCAGCAAACTAGACCTGAACACTGAAGCTTTCTTT.

This chain joins TRBV5-1 and TRBJ1-1; 9 positions match TRBD1. With 0 bases clipped from V and 5 bases from J, the junction kept 8 bases outside the gene matches. The CDR3 totals 16 residues. Germline V gives CDR1 SGHRS, CDR2 YFSETQ. The CDR3 reads CASSLAQGAGNTEAFF. The DNA for the CDR3 is TGCGCCAGCAGCTTGGCACAGGGGGCGGGGAATACTGAAGCTTTCTTT.